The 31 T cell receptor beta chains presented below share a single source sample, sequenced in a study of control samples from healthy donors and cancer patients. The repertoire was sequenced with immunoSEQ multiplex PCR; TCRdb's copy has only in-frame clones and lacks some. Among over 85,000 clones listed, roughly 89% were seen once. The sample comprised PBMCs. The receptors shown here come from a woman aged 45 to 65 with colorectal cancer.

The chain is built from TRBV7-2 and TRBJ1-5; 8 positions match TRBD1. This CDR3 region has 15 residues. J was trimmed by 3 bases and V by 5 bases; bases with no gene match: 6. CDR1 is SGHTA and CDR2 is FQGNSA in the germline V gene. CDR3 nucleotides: TGTGCCAGCAGCGTCCGGACAGGGAACAATCAGCCCCAGCATTTT. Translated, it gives CASSVRTGNNQPQHF.

The CDR3 coding sequence is TGTGCCAGCAGCAGGAGCGGGGGGGCCGTCACAGATACGCAGTATTTT. Protein product: CASSRSGGAVTDTQYF. The chain carries TRBV7-3 and TRBJ2-3, with 10 bases matching TRBD2. The J segment lost 2 bases and the V segment lost 5 bases, leaving 7 bases of the junction unmatched. Per the germline V gene, CDR1 is SGHTA and CDR2 is FQGTGA. This CDR3 contains 16 residues.

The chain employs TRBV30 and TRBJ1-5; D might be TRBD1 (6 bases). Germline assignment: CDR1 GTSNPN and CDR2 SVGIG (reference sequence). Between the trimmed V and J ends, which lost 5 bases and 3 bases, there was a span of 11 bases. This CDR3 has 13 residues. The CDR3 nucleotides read TGTGCCTGGGCCAGGGGTGCCAATCAGCCCCAGCATTTT. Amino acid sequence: CAWARGANQPQHF.

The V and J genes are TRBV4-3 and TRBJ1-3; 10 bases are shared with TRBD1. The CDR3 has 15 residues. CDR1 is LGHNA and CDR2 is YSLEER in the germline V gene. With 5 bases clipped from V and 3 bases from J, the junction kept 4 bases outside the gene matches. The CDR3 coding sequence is TGCGCCAGCAGCTCGACAGGGGGCGGTGGAAACACCATATATTTT. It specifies CASSSTGGGGNTIYF.

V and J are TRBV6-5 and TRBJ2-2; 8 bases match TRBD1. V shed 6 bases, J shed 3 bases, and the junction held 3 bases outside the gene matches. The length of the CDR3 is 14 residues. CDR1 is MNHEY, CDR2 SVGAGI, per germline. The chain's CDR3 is CASRRDRHTGELFF. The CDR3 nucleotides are TGTGCCAGCAGGCGGGACAGGCACACCGGGGAGCTGTTTTTT.

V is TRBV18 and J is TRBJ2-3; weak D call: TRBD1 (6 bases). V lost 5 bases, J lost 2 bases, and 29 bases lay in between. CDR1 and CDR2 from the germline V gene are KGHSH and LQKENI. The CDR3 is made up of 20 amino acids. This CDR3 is CASSANRWTDLKVITDTQYF. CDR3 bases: TGTGCCAGCTCAGCCAATCGTTGGACAGACCTAAAGGTGATCACAGATACGCAGTATTTT.

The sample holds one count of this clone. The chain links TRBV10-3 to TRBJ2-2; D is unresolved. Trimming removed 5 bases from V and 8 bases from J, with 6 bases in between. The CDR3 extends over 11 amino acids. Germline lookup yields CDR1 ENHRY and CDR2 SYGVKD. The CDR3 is CAISSTGELFF. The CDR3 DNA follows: TGTGCCATCAGTTCAACGGGGGAGCTGTTTTTT.

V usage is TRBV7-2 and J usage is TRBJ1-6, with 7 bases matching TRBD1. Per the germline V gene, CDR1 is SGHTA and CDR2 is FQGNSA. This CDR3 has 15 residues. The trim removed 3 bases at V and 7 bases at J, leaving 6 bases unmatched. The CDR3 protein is CASSLTGLSNSPLHF. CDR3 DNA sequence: TGTGCCAGCAGCTTGACAGGGCTATCAAATTCACCCCTCCACTTT.

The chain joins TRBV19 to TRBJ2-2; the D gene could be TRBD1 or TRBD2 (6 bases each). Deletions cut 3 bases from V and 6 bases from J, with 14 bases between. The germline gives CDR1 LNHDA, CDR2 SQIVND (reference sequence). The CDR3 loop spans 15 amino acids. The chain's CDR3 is CASSIGGYPPGELFF. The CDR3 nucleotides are TGTGCCAGTAGTATCGGGGGCTACCCGCCCGGGGAGCTGTTTTTT.

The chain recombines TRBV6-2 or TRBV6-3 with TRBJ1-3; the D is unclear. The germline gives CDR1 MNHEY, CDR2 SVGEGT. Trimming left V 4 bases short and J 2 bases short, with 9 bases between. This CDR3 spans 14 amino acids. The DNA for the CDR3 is TGTGCCAGCAGTTGGGGAGGTCCTGGAAACACCATATATTTT. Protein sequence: CASSWGGPGNTIYF.

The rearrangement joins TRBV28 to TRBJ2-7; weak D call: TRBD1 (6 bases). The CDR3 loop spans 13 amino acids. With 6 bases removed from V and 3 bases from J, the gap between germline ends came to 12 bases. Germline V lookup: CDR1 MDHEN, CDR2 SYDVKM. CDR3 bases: TGTGCCAGCAGAGAAACAGGGAACTACGAGCAGTACGTC. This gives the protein CASRETGNYEQYV.

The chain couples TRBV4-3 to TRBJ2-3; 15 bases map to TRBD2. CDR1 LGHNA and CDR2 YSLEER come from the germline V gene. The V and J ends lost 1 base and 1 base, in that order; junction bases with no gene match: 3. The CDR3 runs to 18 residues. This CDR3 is CASSQGTSGGGGTDTQYF. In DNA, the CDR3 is TGCGCCAGCAGCCAAGGGACTAGCGGGGGGGGCGGCACAGATACGCAGTATTTT.

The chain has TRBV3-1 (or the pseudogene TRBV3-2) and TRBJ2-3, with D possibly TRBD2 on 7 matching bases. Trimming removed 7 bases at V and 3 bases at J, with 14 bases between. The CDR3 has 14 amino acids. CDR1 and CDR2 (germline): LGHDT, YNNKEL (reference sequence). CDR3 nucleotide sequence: TGTGCCAGCAAACGGGGGGCGGGGACAGATACGCAGTATTTT. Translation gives CASKRGAGTDTQYF.

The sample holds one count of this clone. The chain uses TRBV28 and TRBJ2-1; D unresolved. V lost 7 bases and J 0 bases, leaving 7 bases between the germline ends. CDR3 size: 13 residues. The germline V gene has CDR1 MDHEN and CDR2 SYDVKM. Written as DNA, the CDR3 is TGTGCCAGCACCTACAGCTCCTACAATGAGCAGTTCTTC. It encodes CASTYSSYNEQFF.

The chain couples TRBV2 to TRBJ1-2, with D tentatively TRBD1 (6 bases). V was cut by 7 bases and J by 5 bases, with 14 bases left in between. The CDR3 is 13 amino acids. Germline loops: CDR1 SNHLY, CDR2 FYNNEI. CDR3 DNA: TGTGCCAGCATAGCAGGGGCAGGGTATGGCTACACCTTC. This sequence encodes CASIAGAGYGYTF.

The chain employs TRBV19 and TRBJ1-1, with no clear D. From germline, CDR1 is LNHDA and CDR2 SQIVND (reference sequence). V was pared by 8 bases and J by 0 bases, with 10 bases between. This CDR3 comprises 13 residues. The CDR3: CASGTGMNTEAFF. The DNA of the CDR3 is TGTGCCAGTGGAACGGGAATGAACACTGAAGCTTTCTTT.

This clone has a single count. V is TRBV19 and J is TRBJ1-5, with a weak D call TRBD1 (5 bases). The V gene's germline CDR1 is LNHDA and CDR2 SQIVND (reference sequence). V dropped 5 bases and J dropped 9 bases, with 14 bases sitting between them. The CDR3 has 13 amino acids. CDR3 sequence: CASSPQGFWPQHF. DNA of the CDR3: TGTGCCAGTAGTCCCCAGGGATTCTGGCCCCAGCATTTT.

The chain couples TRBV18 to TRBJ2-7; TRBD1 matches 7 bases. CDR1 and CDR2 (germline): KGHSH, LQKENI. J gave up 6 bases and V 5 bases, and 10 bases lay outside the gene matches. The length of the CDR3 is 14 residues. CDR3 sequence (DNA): TGTGCCAGCTCAACAAGACAGGGTTCGGTCGAGCAGTACGTC. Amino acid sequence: CASSTRQGSVEQYV.

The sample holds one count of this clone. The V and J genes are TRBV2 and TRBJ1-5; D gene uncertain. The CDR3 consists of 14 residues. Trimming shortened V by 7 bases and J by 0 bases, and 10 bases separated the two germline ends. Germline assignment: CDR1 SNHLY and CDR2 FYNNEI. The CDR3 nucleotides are TGTGCCAGCAAGGAAGGATATAGCAATCAGCCCCAGCATTTT. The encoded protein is CASKEGYSNQPQHF.

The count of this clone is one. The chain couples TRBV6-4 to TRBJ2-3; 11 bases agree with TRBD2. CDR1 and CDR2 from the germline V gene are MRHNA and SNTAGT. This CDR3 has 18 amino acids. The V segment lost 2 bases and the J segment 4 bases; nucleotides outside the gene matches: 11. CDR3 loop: CASSDDPSSGGFADTQYF. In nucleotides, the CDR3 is TGTGCCAGCAGTGACGACCCCTCTAGCGGGGGGTTCGCAGATACGCAGTATTTT.

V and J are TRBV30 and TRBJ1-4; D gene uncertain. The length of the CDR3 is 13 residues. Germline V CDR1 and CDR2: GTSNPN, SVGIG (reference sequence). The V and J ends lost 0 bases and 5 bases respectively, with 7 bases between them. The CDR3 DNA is TGTGCCTGGAGTGTACAGCGGAATGAAAAACTGTTTTTT. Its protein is CAWSVQRNEKLFF.

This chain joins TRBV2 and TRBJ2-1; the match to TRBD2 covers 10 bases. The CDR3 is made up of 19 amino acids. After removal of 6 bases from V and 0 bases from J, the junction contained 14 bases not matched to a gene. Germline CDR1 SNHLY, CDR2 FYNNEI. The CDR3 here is CASRTPPGTSASSYNEQFF. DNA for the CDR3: TGTGCCAGCAGGACCCCTCCCGGGACTAGCGCCTCCTCCTACAATGAGCAGTTCTTC.

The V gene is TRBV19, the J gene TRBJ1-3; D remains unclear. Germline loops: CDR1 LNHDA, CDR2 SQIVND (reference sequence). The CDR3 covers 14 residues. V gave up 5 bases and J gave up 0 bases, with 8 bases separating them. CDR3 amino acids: CASSASFSGNTIYF. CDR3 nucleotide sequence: TGTGCCAGTAGTGCCAGCTTCTCTGGAAACACCATATATTTT.

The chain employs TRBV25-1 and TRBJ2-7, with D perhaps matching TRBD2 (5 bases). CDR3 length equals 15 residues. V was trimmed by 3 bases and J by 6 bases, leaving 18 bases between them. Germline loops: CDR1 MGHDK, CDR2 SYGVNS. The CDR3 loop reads CASSDLFTLRGEQYV. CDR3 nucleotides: TGTGCCAGCAGTGACCTGTTCACCCTCCGGGGCGAGCAGTACGTC.

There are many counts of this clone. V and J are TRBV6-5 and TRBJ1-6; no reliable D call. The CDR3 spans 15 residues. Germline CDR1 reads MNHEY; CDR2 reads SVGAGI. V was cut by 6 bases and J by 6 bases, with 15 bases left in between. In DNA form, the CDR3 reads TGTGCCAGCAGATACGATAGTACCGCTAATTCACCCCTCCACTTT. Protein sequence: CASRYDSTANSPLHF.

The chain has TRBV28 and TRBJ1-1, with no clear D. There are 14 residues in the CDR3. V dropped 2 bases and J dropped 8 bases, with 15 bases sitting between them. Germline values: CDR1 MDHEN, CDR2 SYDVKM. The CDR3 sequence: CASSLHIQGQEAFF. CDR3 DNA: TGTGCCAGCAGTTTACACATACAAGGGCAAGAAGCTTTCTTT.

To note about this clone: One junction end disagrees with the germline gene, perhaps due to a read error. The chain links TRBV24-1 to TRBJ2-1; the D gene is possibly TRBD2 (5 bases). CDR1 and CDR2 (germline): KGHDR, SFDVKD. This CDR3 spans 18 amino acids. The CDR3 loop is CATSDLEAGPSSHNEQFF. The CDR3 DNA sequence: TGTGCCACCAGTGATTTGGAGGCGGGCCCCTCCTCCCACAATGAGCAGTTCTTC.

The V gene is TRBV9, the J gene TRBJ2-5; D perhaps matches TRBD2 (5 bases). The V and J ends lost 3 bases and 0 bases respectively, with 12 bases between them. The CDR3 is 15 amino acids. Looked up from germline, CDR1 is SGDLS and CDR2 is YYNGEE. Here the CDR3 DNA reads TGTGCCAGCAGCGGGGGAGTAGGGAACCAAGAGACCCAGTACTTC. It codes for CASSGGVGNQETQYF.

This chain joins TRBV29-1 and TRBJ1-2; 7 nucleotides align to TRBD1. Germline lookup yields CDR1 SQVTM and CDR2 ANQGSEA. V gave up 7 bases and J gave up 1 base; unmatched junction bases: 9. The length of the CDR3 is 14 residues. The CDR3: CSALPGTDNYGYTF. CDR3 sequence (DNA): TGCAGCGCACTACCCGGGACAGATAACTATGGCTACACCTTC.

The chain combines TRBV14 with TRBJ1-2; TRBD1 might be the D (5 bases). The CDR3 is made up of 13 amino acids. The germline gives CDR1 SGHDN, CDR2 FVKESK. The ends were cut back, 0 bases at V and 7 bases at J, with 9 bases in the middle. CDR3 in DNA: TGTGCCAGCAGCCAAGATCTAGGGGTTGGCTACACCTTC. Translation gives CASSQDLGVGYTF.

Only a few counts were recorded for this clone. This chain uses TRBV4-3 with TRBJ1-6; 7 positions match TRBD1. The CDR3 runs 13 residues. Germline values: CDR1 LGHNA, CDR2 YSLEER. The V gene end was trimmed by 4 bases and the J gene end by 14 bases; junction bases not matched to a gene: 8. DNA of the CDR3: TGCGCCAGCAGCCCTAACAGGGGCCAGGCCCTCCACTTT. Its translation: CASSPNRGQALHF.